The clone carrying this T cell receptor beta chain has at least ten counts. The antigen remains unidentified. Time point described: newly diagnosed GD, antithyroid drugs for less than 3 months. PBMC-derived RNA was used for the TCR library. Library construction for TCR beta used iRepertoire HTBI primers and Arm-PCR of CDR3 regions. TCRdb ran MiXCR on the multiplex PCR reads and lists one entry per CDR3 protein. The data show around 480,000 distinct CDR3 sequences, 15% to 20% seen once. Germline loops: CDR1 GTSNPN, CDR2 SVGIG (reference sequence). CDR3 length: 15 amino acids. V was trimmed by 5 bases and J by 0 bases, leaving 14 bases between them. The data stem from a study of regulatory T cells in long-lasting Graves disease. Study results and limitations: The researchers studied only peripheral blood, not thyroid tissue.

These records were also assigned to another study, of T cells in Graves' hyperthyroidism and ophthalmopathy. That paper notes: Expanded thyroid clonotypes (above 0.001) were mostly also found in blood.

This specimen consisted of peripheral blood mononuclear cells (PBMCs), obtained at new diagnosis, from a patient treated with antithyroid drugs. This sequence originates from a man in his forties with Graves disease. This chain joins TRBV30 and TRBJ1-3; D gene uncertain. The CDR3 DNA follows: TGTGCCTGGTTACGAACACGAGTCTCTGGAAACACCATATATTTT. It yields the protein CAWLRTRVSGNTIYF.